This entry features one TCR beta chain sequence. Produced via immunoSEQ multiplex PCR; TCRdb's table is partial and in-frame only. The data hold 100,000 or so clones, with around 82% observed a single time. Trimming left V 6 bases short and J 5 bases short, with 10 bases between. CDR1 and CDR2 (germline): MNHEY, SVGEGT. This CDR3 contains 12 residues. These data are taken from a study of control samples from healthy donors and cancer patients. The rearrangement links TRBV6-2 or TRBV6-3 to TRBJ1-2; D uncertain. Sample: blood. The receptor comes from a woman between 50 and 59 years old in good health. CDR3 DNA: TGTGCCAGCAGCCCACTTTCTTATGGCTACACCTTC. This translates into CASSPLSYGYTF.